This T cell receptor beta chain came from a study of blood T cell repertoires in COVID-19. Study details: Sites in the United States, Italy and Spain provided acute and convalescent COVID-19 samples. Sources were T cells, B-cell-depleted T cells, or PBMCs; the material itself was cDNA or gDNA.

Per the authors' pipeline: Estimation of nucleated cell counts relied on the amplification of reference gene primers. The data were produced by immunoSEQ multiplex PCR, yet TCRdb's version contains in-frame clones alone and is incomplete. The DNA gave D and trimming, while V, J and clone size come from that table. The table records 95,000 to 150,000 clones, about 80% of them present only once. This CDR3 has 13 residues. Germline CDR1 LGHNA, CDR2 YNFKEQ. V lost 0 bases and J 9 bases, leaving 9 bases between the germline ends. Sequencing input: peripheral blood. V and J are TRBV4-2 and TRBJ1-5; no clear D gene. The clonotype comes from a man aged 40-49 years with active or convalescent COVID-19. The CDR3 DNA sequence: TGTGCCAGCAGCCAAGATCCTAGAGGGCCCCAGCATTTT. Translating gives CASSQDPRGPQHF.